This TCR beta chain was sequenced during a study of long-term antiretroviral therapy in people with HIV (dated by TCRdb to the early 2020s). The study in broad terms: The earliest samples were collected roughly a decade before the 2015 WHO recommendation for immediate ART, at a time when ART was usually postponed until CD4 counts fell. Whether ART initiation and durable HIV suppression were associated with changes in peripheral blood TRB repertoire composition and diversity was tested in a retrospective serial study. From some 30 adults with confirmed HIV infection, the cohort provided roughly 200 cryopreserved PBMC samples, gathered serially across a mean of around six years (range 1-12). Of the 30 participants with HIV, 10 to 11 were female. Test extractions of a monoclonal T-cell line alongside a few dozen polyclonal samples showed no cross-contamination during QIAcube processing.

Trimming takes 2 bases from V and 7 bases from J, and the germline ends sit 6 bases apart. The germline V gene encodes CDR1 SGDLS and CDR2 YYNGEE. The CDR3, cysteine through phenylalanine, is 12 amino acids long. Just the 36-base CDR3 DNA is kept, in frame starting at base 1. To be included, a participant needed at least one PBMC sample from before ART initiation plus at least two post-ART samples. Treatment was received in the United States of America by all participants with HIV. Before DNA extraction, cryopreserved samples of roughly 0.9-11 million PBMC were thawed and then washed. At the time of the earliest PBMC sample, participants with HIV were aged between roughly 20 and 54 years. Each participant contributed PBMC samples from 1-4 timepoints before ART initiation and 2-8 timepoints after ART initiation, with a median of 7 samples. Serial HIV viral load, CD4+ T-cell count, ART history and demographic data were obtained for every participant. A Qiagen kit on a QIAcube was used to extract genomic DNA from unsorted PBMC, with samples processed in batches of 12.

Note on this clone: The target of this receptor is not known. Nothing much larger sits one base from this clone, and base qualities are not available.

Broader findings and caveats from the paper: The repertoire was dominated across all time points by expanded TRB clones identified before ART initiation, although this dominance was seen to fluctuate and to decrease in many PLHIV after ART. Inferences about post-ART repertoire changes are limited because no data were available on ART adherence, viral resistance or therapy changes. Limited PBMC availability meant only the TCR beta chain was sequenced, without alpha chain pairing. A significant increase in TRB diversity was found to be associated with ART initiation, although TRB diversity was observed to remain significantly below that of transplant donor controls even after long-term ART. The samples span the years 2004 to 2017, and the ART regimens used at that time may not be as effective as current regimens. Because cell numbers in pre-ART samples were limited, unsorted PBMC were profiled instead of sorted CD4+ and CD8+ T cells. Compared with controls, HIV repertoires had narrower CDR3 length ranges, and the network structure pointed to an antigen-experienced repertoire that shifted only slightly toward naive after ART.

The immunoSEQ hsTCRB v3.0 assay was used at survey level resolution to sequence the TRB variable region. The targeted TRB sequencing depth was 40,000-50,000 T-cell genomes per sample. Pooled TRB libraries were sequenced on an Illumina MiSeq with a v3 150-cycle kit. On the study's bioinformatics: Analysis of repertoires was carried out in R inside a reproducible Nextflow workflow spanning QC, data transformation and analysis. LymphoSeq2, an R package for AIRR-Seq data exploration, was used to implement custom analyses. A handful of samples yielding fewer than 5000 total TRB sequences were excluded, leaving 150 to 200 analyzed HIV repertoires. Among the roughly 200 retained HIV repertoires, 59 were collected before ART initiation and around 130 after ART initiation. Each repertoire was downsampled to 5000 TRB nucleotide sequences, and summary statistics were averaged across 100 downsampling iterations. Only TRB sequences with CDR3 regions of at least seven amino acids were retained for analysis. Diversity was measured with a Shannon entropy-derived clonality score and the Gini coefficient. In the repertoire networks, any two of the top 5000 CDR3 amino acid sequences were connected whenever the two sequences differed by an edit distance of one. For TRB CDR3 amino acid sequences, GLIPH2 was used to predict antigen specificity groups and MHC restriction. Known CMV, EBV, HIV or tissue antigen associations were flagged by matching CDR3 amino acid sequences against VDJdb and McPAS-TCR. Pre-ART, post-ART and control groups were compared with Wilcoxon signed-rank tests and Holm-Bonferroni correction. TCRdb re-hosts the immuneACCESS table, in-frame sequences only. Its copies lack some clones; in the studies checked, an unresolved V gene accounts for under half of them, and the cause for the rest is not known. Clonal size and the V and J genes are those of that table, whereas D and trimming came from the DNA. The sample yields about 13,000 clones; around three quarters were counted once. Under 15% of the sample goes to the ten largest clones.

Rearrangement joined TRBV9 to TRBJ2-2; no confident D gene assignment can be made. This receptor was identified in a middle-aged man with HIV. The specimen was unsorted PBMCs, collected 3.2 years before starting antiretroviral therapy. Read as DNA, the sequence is TGTGCCAGCAGCGTCGATGTCGGGGAGCTGTTTTTT. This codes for CASSVDVGELFF.